These T cell receptor beta chains were read from a single sample in a study of blood T cell repertoires in COVID-19. Only in-frame clones appear in the TCRdb table, and some are missing; sequencing was by immunoSEQ multiplex PCR. The sample lists more than 85,000 clones, more than 60% seen once, with roughly 24% in the top ten. The sequencing sample was made of peripheral blood. The receptors were gathered from a man aged 70 or older with acute or convalescent COVID-19. CDR3s leave out the opening cysteine and the closing phenylalanine or tryptophan.

v_gene,j_gene,CDR3aa
TRBV27,TRBJ1-1,ASGNRGTEAF
TRBV7-3,TRBJ1-2,ASSLTEANYGYT
TRBV28,TRBJ2-7,ASSLTGLAGEQY
TRBV29-1,TRBJ2-2,SAIRQGRNTGELF
TRBV29-1,TRBJ2-1,SVYLGTSGNEQF
TRBV28,TRBJ1-1,ASSQLRDRRNTEAF
TRBV28,TRBJ1-5,ASKSGVQPQH
TRBV7-2,TRBJ1-1,ASSQRQSLNTEAF
TRBV28,TRBJ1-6,ASSPGGSSYNSPLH
TRBV28,TRBJ1-2,ASSFEGVYT
TRBV27,TRBJ2-7,ASSLSRSNYEQY
TRBV4-3,TRBJ1-1,ASSLWGQNTEAF
TRBV19,TRBJ1-5,ASSMAQGLNQPQH
TRBV5-7,TRBJ1-2,ASSSPGQGQGYT
TRBV11-3,TRBJ2-1,ASSLESAGAANEQF
TRBV13,TRBJ2-7,ASSLRGYRSYEQY
TRBV9,TRBJ2-7,ASGQGVSYEQY
TRBV7-2,TRBJ2-7,ASSLAGHYEQY
TRBV19,TRBJ2-7,ASTPSGVAGGYEQY
TRBV7-2,TRBJ2-6,ASSSTGPGANVLT
TRBV7-2,TRBJ1-1,ASSLGGGQLEAF
TRBV4-1,TRBJ1-6,ASSQEGQNNNSPLH
TRBV7-8,TRBJ2-1,ASRRARDFSVNEQF
TRBV4-1,TRBJ2-7,ASSQGRQGKRASYEQY
TRBV5-1,TRBJ2-3,ASRSLESADTQY
TRBV27,TRBJ2-7,ASSFRAGGLYEQY
TRBV9,TRBJ2-7,ASSPQGAGDERY
TRBV20-1,TRBJ1-1,SARDQARAF
TRBV29-1,TRBJ2-6,SVETGSSGANVLT
TRBV10-3,TRBJ2-7,AISPSRYEQY
TRBV9,TRBJ2-7,ASSVAGGSSYEQY
TRBV13,TRBJ2-1,ASSPQGRAGEQF
TRBV15,TRBJ2-3,ATSRDGRTSGRADTQY
TRBV27,TRBJ2-6,ASSFVTATGANVLT
TRBV5-1,TRBJ2-7,ASSLESLPREQY
TRBV9,TRBJ2-7,ASSAAAGEGDEQY
TRBV2,TRBJ2-6,ASRFDSQRGSGANVLT
TRBV5-6,TRBJ2-5,ASSGRQIQETQY
TRBV18,TRBJ2-7,ASSPRTNTYEQY
TRBV18,TRBJ2-3,ASSPFGTSGGPSADTQY
TRBV20-1,TRBJ1-5,SASREQPQH
TRBV6-6,TRBJ1-4,ASSYGEINEKLF
TRBV7-2,TRBJ1-6,ASSQTTGANSPLH
TRBV30,TRBJ1-1,AWSVGWGQGILNTEAF
TRBV3-1/TRBV3-2,TRBJ1-1,ASSPRTGGTEAF
TRBV7-2,TRBJ1-2,ASSRRNGASYGYT